What follows describes a single T cell receptor beta chain. Its antigen remains unknown. A multiplex PCR was run with 60 Vbeta primers and 13 Jbeta primers. The assay was immunoSEQ multiplex PCR, and TCRdb's table has in-frame clones only and misses some. The table includes tens of thousands of clones, roughly 69% detected once. Trimming shortened V by 8 bases and J by 4 bases, and 8 bases separated the two germline ends. The CDR3 totals 11 residues. Germline CDR1 MGHDK, CDR2 SYGVNS. This entry comes from a study of cytomegalovirus exposure and HLA in healthy donors. General study results and limits: Testing in vitro showed three CMV-associated chains specific for CMV antigens. Of the V segments, some could not be distinguished, including TRBV6-2 and TRBV6-3, and were excluded. With further analysis later on, most CMV-associated TCR beta chains appeared HLA-restricted.

J is TRBJ1-2 and V is TRBV25-1, with D unresolved. Sequenced sample: PBMCs. The clonotype comes from a woman aged 25-40 years in good health and CMV-seronegative. The CDR3 nucleotides are TGTGCCAGCGGCTACAGCTATGGCTACACCTTC. This encodes CASGYSYGYTF.